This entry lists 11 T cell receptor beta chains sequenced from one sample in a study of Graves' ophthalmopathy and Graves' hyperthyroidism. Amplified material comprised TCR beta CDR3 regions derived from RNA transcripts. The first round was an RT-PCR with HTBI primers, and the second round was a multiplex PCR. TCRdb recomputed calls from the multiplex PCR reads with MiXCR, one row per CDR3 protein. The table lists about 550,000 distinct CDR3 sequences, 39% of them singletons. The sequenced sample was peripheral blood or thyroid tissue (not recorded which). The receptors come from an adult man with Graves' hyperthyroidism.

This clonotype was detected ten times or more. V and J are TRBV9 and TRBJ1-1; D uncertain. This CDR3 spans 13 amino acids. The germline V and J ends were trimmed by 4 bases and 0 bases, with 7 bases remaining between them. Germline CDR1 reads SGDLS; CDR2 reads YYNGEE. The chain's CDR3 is CASSSALNTEAFF. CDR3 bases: TGTGCCAGCAGCTCAGCGTTGAACACTGAAGCTTTCTTT. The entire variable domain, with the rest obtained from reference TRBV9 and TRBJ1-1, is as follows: DSGVTQTPKHLITATGQRVTLRCSPRSGDLSVYWYQQSLDQGLQFLIQYYNGEERAKGNILERFSAQQFPDLHSELNLSSLELGDSALYFCASSSALNTEAFFGQGTRLTVV.

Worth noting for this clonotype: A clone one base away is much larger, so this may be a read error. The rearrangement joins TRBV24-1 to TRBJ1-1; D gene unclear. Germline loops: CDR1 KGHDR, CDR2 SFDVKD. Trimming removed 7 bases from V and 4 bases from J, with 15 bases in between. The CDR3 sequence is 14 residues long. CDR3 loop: CATRGPGIGTEAFF. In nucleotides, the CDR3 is TGTGCCACCAGAGGCCCGGGAATTGGCACTGAAGCTTTCTTT.

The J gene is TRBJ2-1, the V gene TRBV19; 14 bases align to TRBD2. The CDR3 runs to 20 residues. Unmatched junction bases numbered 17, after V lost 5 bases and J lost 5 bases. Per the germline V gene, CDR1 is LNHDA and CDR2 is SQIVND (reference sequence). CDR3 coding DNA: TGTGCCAGTAGTCCAGTGGGGGGGGGACTAGCGGGGGTAAGTCACAATGAGCAGTTCTTC. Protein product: CASSPVGGGLAGVSHNEQFF.

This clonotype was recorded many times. The CDR3 DNA is TGCAGTGCATCGGACTACGTCTCCTACGAGCAGTACTTC. Amino acid sequence: CSASDYVSYEQYF. This sequence joins TRBV20-1 and TRBJ2-7, with D possibly TRBD2 on 6 matching bases. Germline values: CDR1 DFQATT, CDR2 SNEGSKA (reference sequence). The CDR3 loop spans 13 amino acids. V lost 6 bases, J lost 0 bases, and 12 bases lay in between.

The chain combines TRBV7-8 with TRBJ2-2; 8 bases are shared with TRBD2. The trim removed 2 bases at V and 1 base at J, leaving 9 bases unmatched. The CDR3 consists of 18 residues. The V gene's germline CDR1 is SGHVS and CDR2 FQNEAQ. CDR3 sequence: CASSLYTNGGVNTGELFF. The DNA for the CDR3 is TGTGCCAGCAGCTTATATACTAACGGGGGGGTGAACACCGGGGAGCTGTTTTTT.

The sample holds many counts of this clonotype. The CDR3 region is CASSWAQDNTEAFF. The CDR3 nucleotides read TGCGCCAGCAGCTGGGCGCAGGATAACACTGAAGCTTTCTTT. J is TRBJ1-1 and V is TRBV5-1; D unresolved. The germline CDR1 and CDR2 sequences are SGHRS and YFSETQ. The CDR3 consists of 14 residues. V lost 3 bases, J lost 2 bases, and 11 bases lay in between.

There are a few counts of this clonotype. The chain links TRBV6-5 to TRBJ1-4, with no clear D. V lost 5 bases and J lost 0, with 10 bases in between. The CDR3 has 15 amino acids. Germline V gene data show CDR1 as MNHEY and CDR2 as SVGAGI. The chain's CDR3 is CASSPPATTNEKLFF. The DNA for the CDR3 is TGTGCCAGCAGTCCACCGGCGACAACTAATGAAAAACTGTTTTTT.

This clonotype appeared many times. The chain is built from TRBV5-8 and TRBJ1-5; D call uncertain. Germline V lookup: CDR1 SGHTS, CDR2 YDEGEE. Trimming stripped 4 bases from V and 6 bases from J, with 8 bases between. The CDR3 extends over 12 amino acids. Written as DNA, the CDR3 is TGTGCCAGCAGCGACGCGGGTCAGCCCCAGCATTTT. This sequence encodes CASSDAGQPQHF.

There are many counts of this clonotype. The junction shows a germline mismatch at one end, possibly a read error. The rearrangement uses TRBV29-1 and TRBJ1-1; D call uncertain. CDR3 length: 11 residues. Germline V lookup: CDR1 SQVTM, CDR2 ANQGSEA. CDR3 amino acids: CSLESDTEAFF. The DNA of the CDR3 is TGCAGCCTTGAGTCGGACACTGAAGCTTTCTTT.

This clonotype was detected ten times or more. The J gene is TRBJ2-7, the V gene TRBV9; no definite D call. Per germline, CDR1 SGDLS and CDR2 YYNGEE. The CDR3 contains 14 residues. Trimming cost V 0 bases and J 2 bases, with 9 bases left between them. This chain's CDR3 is CASSVGLATYEQYF. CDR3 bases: TGTGCCAGCAGCGTAGGGCTGGCTACCTACGAGCAGTACTTC.

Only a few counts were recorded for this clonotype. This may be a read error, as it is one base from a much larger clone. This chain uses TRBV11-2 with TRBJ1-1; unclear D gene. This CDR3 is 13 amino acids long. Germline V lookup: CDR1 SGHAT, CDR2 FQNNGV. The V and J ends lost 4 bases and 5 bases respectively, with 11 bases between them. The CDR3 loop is CASSSLSGTEAFF. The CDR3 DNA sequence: TGTGCCAGCAGCTCCCTCAGTGGGACTGAAGCTTTCTTT. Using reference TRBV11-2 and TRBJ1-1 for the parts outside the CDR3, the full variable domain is EAGVAQSPRYKIIEKRQSVAFWCNPISGHATLYWYQQILGQGPKLLIQFQNNGVVDDSQLPKDRFSAERLKGVDSTLKIQPAKLEDSAVYLCASSSLSGTEAFFGQGTRLTVV.